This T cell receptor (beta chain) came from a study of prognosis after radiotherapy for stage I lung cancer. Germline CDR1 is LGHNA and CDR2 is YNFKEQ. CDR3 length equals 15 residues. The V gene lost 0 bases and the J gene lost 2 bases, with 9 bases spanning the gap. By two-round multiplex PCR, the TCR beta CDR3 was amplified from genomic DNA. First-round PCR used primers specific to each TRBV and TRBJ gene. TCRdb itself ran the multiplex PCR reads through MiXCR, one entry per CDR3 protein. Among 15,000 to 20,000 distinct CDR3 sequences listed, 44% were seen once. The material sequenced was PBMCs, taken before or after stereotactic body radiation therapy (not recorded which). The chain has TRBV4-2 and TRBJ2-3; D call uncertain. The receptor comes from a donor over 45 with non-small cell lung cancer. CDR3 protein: CASSQDRRITDTQYF. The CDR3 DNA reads TGTGCCAGCAGCCAAGATCGTAGGATCACAGATACGCAGTATTTT.